This T cell receptor (beta chain) was identified in a study of a mutant IDH1 vaccine in newly diagnosed glioma (dated by TCRdb to about 2021). For context, the study as a whole: Eight vaccinations were administered to patients in weeks 1, 3, 5, 7, 11, 15, 19 and 23, corresponding to visits V03 through V10. Of the roughly 30 treated patients, around 62% were male and around 40% were female, and a mean age of 40.4 years was recorded. In the chemotherapy-containing groups, vaccination started alongside temozolomide cycles, whereas in patients who had radiotherapy alone it started 4-6 weeks after radiotherapy. Longitudinal TCRB deep sequencing was performed for roughly 25 treated patients wherever samples were available for exploratory analyses. Before enrollment, patients had received standard therapy of radiotherapy alone, temozolomide alone, or radiochemotherapy with temozolomide; most received the combination. Six visits were used for peripheral blood collection: V03 (baseline), V05, V07, V10, V12 and V13. On the study overall, not on this receptor specifically: Pseudoprogression seemed to be unrelated to changes in the top peripheral T cell clonotypes found by TCRB sequencing. Across multiple MHC alleles, vaccine-induced immune responses were seen in around 93% of patients. The authors stated that sample limitations prevented analyses of patient blood samples from being reproduced. PBMC samples for TCRB deep sequencing were selected based on availability.

In light of the paper, this sample's time point label describes: week 23, last vaccination. A 20-mer mutant IDH1 peptide at 300 micrograms in Montanide made up each vaccine dose, which was injected subcutaneously together with topical imiquimod. Donors had newly diagnosed WHO grade 3 or 4 IDH1-mutant astrocytomas with loss of nuclear ATRX. The samples were drawn from NOA16, a multicentre, single-arm, open-label phase I trial in Germany that tested a mutant IDH1 peptide vaccine in humans for the first time. The DNeasy Blood and Tissue Kit was used to extract genomic DNA from EDTA blood for TCRB sequencing. From the cysteine through the phenylalanine, the CDR3 covers 15 amino acids. Only the CDR3 portion is preserved as DNA: 45 bases, with reading frame beginning at the first base. From a lookup of the germline V gene (reference sequence), CDR1 and CDR2 are LNHNV and YYDKDF. V loses 1 base at its end and J loses 5 bases; junction bases beyond the gene matches: 6.

The sample holds one count of this clone. Its antigen remains unidentified. Per-nucleotide qualities are absent, and no much larger clonotype sits a single base away. Receptors were amplified or captured by the immunoSEQ multiplex PCR assay. The hsTCRB Kit was used according to the manufacturer's protocol to amplify rearranged TCR beta chain sequences. An Illumina MiSeq was used to sequence the TCRB libraries. The authors processed their data as follows. The kit vendor's proprietary platform handled demultiplexing, trimming and gene mapping. Imported from immuneACCESS, the table was reduced by TCRdb to in-frame sequences with V and J called. These copies leave out some clones; in studies compared against another copy, an unresolved V gene accounts for under half, and the cause of the remainder is not known. That table furnishes V, J and clone size, whereas the DNA furnished D and trimming. The sample yields 60,000 to 85,000 clones; approximately 89% were counted once. The ten largest make up 0.75% to 0.95% of the sample.

Sample: PBMCs, taken from a glioma patient whose treatment included an IDH1 peptide vaccine. The sequence was obtained from a woman aged 45 to 65 with glioma. The chain is made from TRBV15 and TRBJ2-5; 8 bases in the middle match TRBD1. For the CDR3, the sequence is CATSRVLNRGETQYF. The DNA sequence follows: TGTGCCACCAGCAGAGTGCTAAACAGGGGGGAGACCCAGTACTTC.